This is a list of T cell receptor beta chains from one sample in a study of T-cell memory formation after mild COVID-19. TCRdb reprocessed the 5' RACE reads via MiXCR and lists one record per CDR3 protein. This sample yields 350,000 to 500,000 distinct CDR3 sequences, of which under 25% are seen a single time; around 13% belongs to the top ten. The material sequenced was PBMCs or a T cell subset sorted from them (not recorded which). The receptors derive from an adult woman who had mild COVID-19 (a few samples of this study predate the infection). Cell type and time point are not known. Each CDR3 is given with its conserved first and last residue. The order of the fields is D gene, V gene, clone size, J gene, CDR3 DNA, CDR3 protein. D genes are given only for firm matches. Size values are once, few and many counts, or a class for expanded clones, and some rows have none.

d_gene: NA; v_gene: TRBV10-3; abundance: NA; j_gene: TRBJ2-5; CDR3nt: TGTGCCATCAGTGTAAGAGAGACCCAGTACTTC; CDR3aa: CAISVRETQYF
d_gene: TRBD2; v_gene: TRBV27; abundance: many; j_gene: TRBJ2-7; CDR3nt: TGTGCCAGCAGTTTGTTAGCGGGGCCCTCCTACGAGCAGTACTTC; CDR3aa: CASSLLAGPSYEQYF
d_gene: NA; v_gene: TRBV6-6; abundance: few; j_gene: TRBJ2-7; CDR3nt: TGTGCCAGCAGCCCCGGTCCTTTCGAAACGTCCTACGAGCAGTACTTC; CDR3aa: CASSPGPFETSYEQYF
d_gene: TRBD1; v_gene: TRBV7-3; abundance: NA; j_gene: TRBJ1-2; CDR3nt: TGTGCCAGCAGCCCATACGCCGGGACAGGGGGCCTAACCCCTGGCTACACCTTC; CDR3aa: CASSPYAGTGGLTPGYTF
d_gene: TRBD2; v_gene: TRBV6-2/TRBV6-3; abundance: NA; j_gene: TRBJ2-1; CDR3nt: TGTGCCAGCAGTTACCATGGGACTAGCCGCAATGAGCAGTTCTTC; CDR3aa: CASSYHGTSRNEQFF
d_gene: NA; v_gene: TRBV5-1; abundance: NA; j_gene: TRBJ2-2; CDR3nt: TGCGCCAGCAGCTTTCGGGACACCGGGGAGCTGTTTTTT; CDR3aa: CASSFRDTGELFF
d_gene: TRBD2; v_gene: TRBV10-3; abundance: NA; j_gene: TRBJ2-7; CDR3nt: TGTGCCATCAGTGAGTCCAGGACTAGCAAGAGCGAGCAGTACTTC; CDR3aa: CAISESRTSKSEQYF
d_gene: TRBD1; v_gene: TRBV25-1; abundance: NA; j_gene: TRBJ1-2; CDR3nt: TGTGCCAGCAGTGTCACCGGGACAGGGTATGGCTACACCTTC; CDR3aa: CASSVTGTGYGYTF
d_gene: TRBD1; v_gene: TRBV20-1; abundance: NA; j_gene: TRBJ1-2; CDR3nt: TGCAGTGCCGTTCCCCTAGGGGGCTCAGGATATGGCTACACCTTC; CDR3aa: CSAVPLGGSGYGYTF
d_gene: TRBD1; v_gene: TRBV20-1; abundance: once; j_gene: TRBJ1-1; CDR3nt: TGCAGTGCTAGGAACAGGGGGCGGACTGAAGCTTTCTTT; CDR3aa: CSARNRGRTEAFF
d_gene: TRBD1; v_gene: TRBV11-1; abundance: NA; j_gene: TRBJ2-1; CDR3nt: TGTGCCAGCAGCTCCAATAACGCGAGAACGACAGGGGATGAGCAGTTCTTC; CDR3aa: CASSSNNARTTGDEQFF
d_gene: TRBD1; v_gene: TRBV5-1; abundance: few; j_gene: TRBJ2-5; CDR3nt: TGCGCCAGCAGGTCCCACAGGGGGCTATGGGAAGAGACCCAGTACTTC; CDR3aa: CASRSHRGLWEETQYF
d_gene: NA; v_gene: TRBV5-1; abundance: many; j_gene: TRBJ2-3; CDR3nt: TGTGCCAGCTCACTTGACAGCACAGATACGCAGTATTTT; CDR3aa: CASSLDSTDTQYF
d_gene: NA; v_gene: TRBV2; abundance: NA; j_gene: TRBJ2-7; CDR3nt: TGTGCCAGCAGCGAGATATCGAGCTCCTACGAGCAGTACTTC; CDR3aa: CASSEISSSYEQYF
d_gene: TRBD2; v_gene: TRBV14; abundance: few; j_gene: TRBJ2-1; CDR3nt: TGTGCCAGCAGCCAAGTCGGCGGGAGGGCCTACAATGAGCAGTTCTTC; CDR3aa: CASSQVGGRAYNEQFF
d_gene: TRBD1; v_gene: TRBV7-2; abundance: NA; j_gene: TRBJ1-1; CDR3nt: TGTGCCAGCAGCGCCGACAGGGTAGGTGTGCGGGACACTGAAGCTTTCTTT; CDR3aa: CASSADRVGVRDTEAFF
d_gene: TRBD2; v_gene: TRBV7-9; abundance: few; j_gene: TRBJ2-3; CDR3nt: TGTGCCAGCAGCGAATGGACTAGCGGGAGAGGTACAGATACGCAGTATTTT; CDR3aa: CASSEWTSGRGTDTQYF
d_gene: NA; v_gene: TRBV19; abundance: few; j_gene: TRBJ2-6; CDR3nt: TGTGCCAGTAGTGGTCCCGGGGCCAACGTCCTGACTTTC; CDR3aa: CASSGPGANVLTF
d_gene: NA; v_gene: TRBV29-1; abundance: NA; j_gene: TRBJ1-2; CDR3nt: TGCAGCCCATTCCGGGCAAACTATGGCTACACCTTC; CDR3aa: CSPFRANYGYTF
d_gene: TRBD2; v_gene: TRBV7-8; abundance: few; j_gene: TRBJ2-3; CDR3nt: TGTGCCAGCAGCTCACCTGGACTAGCGGGGGGCACTAGCACAGATACGCAGTATTTT; CDR3aa: CASSSPGLAGGTSTDTQYF
d_gene: TRBD2; v_gene: TRBV7-9; abundance: NA; j_gene: TRBJ2-1; CDR3nt: TGTGCCAGCAGCCCTAGCGGGGGTACGGACAATGAGCAGTTCTTC; CDR3aa: CASSPSGGTDNEQFF
d_gene: NA; v_gene: TRBV10-3; abundance: NA; j_gene: TRBJ2-7; CDR3nt: TGTGCCATCAGTGAGAGTCTCCTCTCCTACGAGCAGTACTTC; CDR3aa: CAISESLLSYEQYF
d_gene: NA; v_gene: TRBV5-1; abundance: NA; j_gene: TRBJ1-1; CDR3nt: TGCGCCAGCAGCTTGGGGGGCCTGACGGATGAAGCTTTCTTT; CDR3aa: CASSLGGLTDEAFF
d_gene: NA; v_gene: TRBV7-7; abundance: few; j_gene: TRBJ2-2; CDR3nt: TGTGGAAGCGGACAGATGAACACCGGGGAGCTGTTTTTT; CDR3aa: CGSGQMNTGELFF
d_gene: NA; v_gene: TRBV4-3; abundance: few; j_gene: TRBJ2-7; CDR3nt: TGCGCCAGCAGCCACCTCGTTAGCTCCTACGAGCAGTACTTC; CDR3aa: CASSHLVSSYEQYF
d_gene: NA; v_gene: TRBV14; abundance: NA; j_gene: TRBJ2-1; CDR3nt: TGTGCCAGCAGCCAAGGTCGGCAGAGGGGAGGCGAGCAGTTCTTC; CDR3aa: CASSQGRQRGGEQFF
d_gene: NA; v_gene: TRBV28; abundance: NA; j_gene: TRBJ1-2; CDR3nt: TGTGCCAGCAGTTTGGCACCTACTAACTATGGCTACACCTTC; CDR3aa: CASSLAPTNYGYTF
d_gene: TRBD1; v_gene: TRBV12-3/TRBV12-4; abundance: few; j_gene: TRBJ2-1; CDR3nt: TGTGCCAGCAGTTTAGGCGGGACAGGTGGGGGTGAGCAGTTCTTC; CDR3aa: CASSLGGTGGGEQFF
d_gene: TRBD1; v_gene: TRBV11-2; abundance: NA; j_gene: TRBJ2-7; CDR3nt: TGTGCCAGCAGCTTAGATCTCCTCGGGACAGACCAGAACTACGAGCAGTACTTC; CDR3aa: CASSLDLLGTDQNYEQYF
d_gene: NA; v_gene: TRBV11-2; abundance: NA; j_gene: TRBJ2-6; CDR3nt: TGTGCCAGCAGCTTACTCAGGGGCTCTGGGGCCAACGTCCTGACTTTC; CDR3aa: CASSLLRGSGANVLTF
d_gene: NA; v_gene: TRBV6-5; abundance: few; j_gene: TRBJ2-1; CDR3nt: TGTGCCAGCAGTTACTTGCCGGGAGATGAGCAGTTCTTC; CDR3aa: CASSYLPGDEQFF
d_gene: TRBD1; v_gene: TRBV7-7; abundance: NA; j_gene: TRBJ2-7; CDR3nt: TGTGCCAGCAGCTCCGGACAGGGAAGCCGCGAGCAGTACTTC; CDR3aa: CASSSGQGSREQYF
d_gene: NA; v_gene: TRBV18; abundance: NA; j_gene: TRBJ1-1; CDR3nt: TGTGCCAGCTCACCACGGCCAGGAGGGAGAACTGGTGTGCCTGAAGCTTTCTTT; CDR3aa: CASSPRPGGRTGVPEAFF
d_gene: NA; v_gene: TRBV7-9; abundance: NA; j_gene: TRBJ2-1; CDR3nt: TGTGCCAGCAGCTTAGAGGGGCCTGAGCAGTTCTTC; CDR3aa: CASSLEGPEQFF
d_gene: TRBD1; v_gene: TRBV7-8; abundance: NA; j_gene: TRBJ2-2; CDR3nt: TGTGCCAGCGGGGAGACAGGGACCACCGGGGAGCTGTTTTTT; CDR3aa: CASGETGTTGELFF
d_gene: NA; v_gene: TRBV5-1; abundance: few; j_gene: TRBJ2-7; CDR3nt: TGCGCCAGCAGCCACCTTCTAGACGAGCAGTACTTC; CDR3aa: CASSHLLDEQYF
d_gene: NA; v_gene: TRBV7-9; abundance: NA; j_gene: TRBJ1-2; CDR3nt: TGTGCCAGCAGCCGCGGGGATAGCTCGGCGGGCTATGGCTACACCTTC; CDR3aa: CASSRGDSSAGYGYTF
d_gene: NA; v_gene: TRBV6-2/TRBV6-3; abundance: NA; j_gene: TRBJ2-2; CDR3nt: TGTGCCAGCAGTTTGTGGGAAACCGGGGAGCTGTTTTTT; CDR3aa: CASSLWETGELFF
d_gene: TRBD2; v_gene: TRBV30; abundance: NA; j_gene: TRBJ2-1; CDR3nt: TGTGCCCTGGGACTAGTGTGGGGCAATGAGCAGTTCTTC; CDR3aa: CALGLVWGNEQFF
d_gene: NA; v_gene: TRBV14; abundance: NA; j_gene: TRBJ1-1; CDR3nt: TGTGCCAGCAGCCATCGAACAGAAAAGGGGACTGAAGCTTTCTTT; CDR3aa: CASSHRTEKGTEAFF
d_gene: TRBD2; v_gene: TRBV20-1; abundance: NA; j_gene: TRBJ2-3; CDR3nt: TGCAGTGCTAGACTAGCGGGGGGAACGGGCACAGATACGCAGTATTTT; CDR3aa: CSARLAGGTGTDTQYF
d_gene: TRBD1; v_gene: TRBV7-9; abundance: few; j_gene: TRBJ1-1; CDR3nt: TGTGCCAGCGGAGATACAGGGGGCGTAACTGAAGCTTTCTTT; CDR3aa: CASGDTGGVTEAFF
d_gene: NA; v_gene: TRBV24-1; abundance: few; j_gene: TRBJ2-7; CDR3nt: TGTGCCACCAGTGCTCGAGGGAGCACTCGGGAGCAGTACTTC; CDR3aa: CATSARGSTREQYF
d_gene: NA; v_gene: TRBV20-1; abundance: NA; j_gene: TRBJ1-1; CDR3nt: TGCAGTGCTAGTCAGGGACCTAACACTGAAGCTTTCTTT; CDR3aa: CSASQGPNTEAFF
d_gene: NA; v_gene: TRBV27; abundance: few; j_gene: TRBJ1-2; CDR3nt: TGTGCCAGCAGTTTATGGTCTGCCAGGGACCACTATGGCTACACCTTC; CDR3aa: CASSLWSARDHYGYTF
d_gene: TRBD1; v_gene: TRBV19; abundance: NA; j_gene: TRBJ1-2; CDR3nt: TGTGCCAGTAGTATATCAGCGACAGGGGAGCGGGGCTACACCTTC; CDR3aa: CASSISATGERGYTF
d_gene: TRBD2; v_gene: TRBV12-3/TRBV12-4; abundance: few; j_gene: TRBJ2-1; CDR3nt: TGTGCCAGCAGCCTCGGCGGGAGGGACATCTACAATGAGCAGTTCTTC; CDR3aa: CASSLGGRDIYNEQFF
d_gene: NA; v_gene: TRBV18; abundance: NA; j_gene: TRBJ2-5; CDR3nt: TGTGCCAGCTCACCACCAGCCCGGAAAGAGACCCAGTACTTC; CDR3aa: CASSPPARKETQYF
d_gene: NA; v_gene: TRBV5-1; abundance: NA; j_gene: TRBJ2-2; CDR3nt: TGCGCCAGCAGCTTGGGTTCGAGTGGGAGAAGGACCGGGGAGCTGTTTTTT; CDR3aa: CASSLGSSGRRTGELFF
d_gene: NA; v_gene: TRBV3-1; abundance: few; j_gene: TRBJ2-2; CDR3nt: TGTGCCAGCAGCTCATATCTGAACACCGGGGAGCTGTTTTTT; CDR3aa: CASSSYLNTGELFF
d_gene: TRBD2; v_gene: TRBV12-3/TRBV12-4; abundance: NA; j_gene: TRBJ2-5; CDR3nt: TGTGCCAGCAGTCCAAGTGGGAGCGGGGGGAAAGAGACCCAGTACTTC; CDR3aa: CASSPSGSGGKETQYF
d_gene: NA; v_gene: TRBV5-1; abundance: NA; j_gene: TRBJ1-1; CDR3nt: TGCGCCAGCAGCCTCGACAACTTTGTTCAAGCTTTCTTT; CDR3aa: CASSLDNFVQAFF